Each of the 26 T cell receptor beta chains below was sequenced from the same sample in a study of cytomegalovirus exposure and HLA in healthy donors. Vbeta (60) and Jbeta (13) primers were used in the PCR. Repertoires were generated with immunoSEQ multiplex PCR, while TCRdb's copy carries only in-frame clones and drops some. The repertoire holds 80,000 to 95,000 clones, with around 81% as singletons. What was sequenced was PBMCs. These receptors all come from a man aged 18 to 29 in good health and CMV-seropositive.

The V and J genes are TRBV9 and TRBJ2-7; 8 positions agree with TRBD1. Trimming removed 0 bases from V and 4 bases from J; junction bases left unmatched: 3. CDR1 and CDR2 (germline): SGDLS, YYNGEE. The CDR3 contains 14 residues. Here the CDR3 DNA reads TGTGCCAGCAGCGTAGCCACAGGGGGGTACGAGCAGTACTTC. Its protein product is CASSVATGGYEQYF.

This clone occurred a few times. The V and J genes are TRBV10-3 and TRBJ1-6; TRBD1 is a possible D gene (5 bases). CDR1 is ENHRY and CDR2 is SYGVKD in the germline V gene. The CDR3 totals 14 residues. V shed 2 bases and J shed 9 bases, with 11 bases lying between them. The CDR3 here is CAISEDSLGSPLHF. The CDR3 DNA sequence: TGTGCCATCAGTGAGGACAGCTTAGGTTCACCCCTCCACTTT.

This rearrangement joins TRBV7-9 to TRBJ2-1; D is perhaps TRBD1 (5 bases). Germline V gene lookup returns CDR1 SEHNR and CDR2 FQNEAQ (reference sequence). Trimming took 6 bases from V and 5 from J, leaving 11 bases between them. The CDR3 totals 13 residues. CDR3 residues: CASSPDTNNEQFF. In DNA, the CDR3 is TGTGCCAGCAGTCCGGACACGAACAATGAGCAGTTCTTC.

The CDR3 coding sequence is TGTGCCTCGGGGGGCCCGGCCTACAATGAGCAGTTCTTC. Residues: CASGGPAYNEQFF. This chain uses TRBV28 with TRBJ2-1, with a tentative D call TRBD2 (7 bases). Trimming cost V 11 bases and J 2 bases, with 13 bases left between them. CDR1 and CDR2 from the germline V gene are MDHEN and SYDVKM. CDR3 length equals 13 residues.

This clone was seen just once. This chain's CDR3 is CASSLKGQGADYTF. The CDR3 nucleotides read TGTGCCAGCTCACTTAAGGGACAGGGGGCGGACTACACCTTC. The genes are TRBV18 and TRBJ1-2; 12 nucleotides align to TRBD1. J lost 10 bases, V lost 4 bases, and 7 bases had no gene match. Germline V lookup: CDR1 KGHSH, CDR2 LQKENI. The CDR3 loop spans 14 amino acids. Full variable domain (outside the CDR3, taken from reference TRBV18 and TRBJ1-2): NAGVMQNPRHLVRRRGQEARLRCSPMKGHSHVYWYRQLPEEGLKFMVYLQKENIIDESGMPKERFSAEFPKEGPSILRIQQVVRGDSAAYFCASSLKGQGADYTFGSGTRLTVV.

This chain links TRBV7-9 with TRBJ2-7; D possibly corresponds to TRBD2 (5 bases). V shed 6 bases and J shed 5 bases, with 17 bases lying between them. The CDR3 has 14 residues. The germline V gene has CDR1 SEHNR and CDR2 FQNEAQ (reference sequence). CDR3 coding DNA: TGTGCCAGCAGTCGGACCCCGACGGAGGACGAGCAGTACTTC. It specifies CASSRTPTEDEQYF.

The genes are TRBV6-1 and TRBJ1-1; D may be TRBD1 (5 bases). There are 15 residues in the CDR3. Germline V lookup: CDR1 MNHNS, CDR2 SASEGT. Trimming removed 6 bases at V and 1 base at J, with 15 bases between. The CDR3: CASRGEQAQNTEAFF. As DNA, the CDR3 is TGTGCCAGCAGAGGAGAACAGGCGCAGAACACTGAAGCTTTCTTT.

A word on this clone: One end of the junction does not line up with germline, which may come from a read error. The chain recombines TRBV29-1 with TRBJ2-1; perhaps TRBD2 as D (5 bases). CDR1 is SQVTM and CDR2 is ANQGSEA in the germline V gene. The CDR3 totals 12 residues. CDR3 region: CSVEVGDNVQFF. CDR3 nucleotides: TGCAGCGTTGAAGTCGGGGATAATGTGCAGTTCTTC.

The chain joins TRBV29-1 to TRBJ1-1; TRBD1 might be the D (5 bases). Germline values: CDR1 SQVTM, CDR2 ANQGSEA. This CDR3 region has 14 residues. Trimming removed 5 bases at V and 1 base at J, with 14 bases between. The CDR3 loop is CSVRSTGGNTEAFF. The CDR3 region has the DNA TGCAGCGTTAGGTCAACAGGTGGGAACACTGAAGCTTTCTTT.

This clone was observed a handful of times. The rearrangement joins TRBV27 to TRBJ2-7; D not certain. Trimming left V 3 bases short and J 4 bases short, with 10 bases between. CDR3 length: 13 residues. The germline CDR1 and CDR2 sequences are MNHEY and SMNVEV (reference sequence). CDR3 in DNA: TGTGCCAGCAGTTTTAAACAGCCTTACGAGCAGTACTTC. Its translation is CASSFKQPYEQYF.

The chain uses TRBV4-1 and TRBJ2-2; D ambiguous. There are 13 residues in the CDR3. Germline CDR1 and CDR2: MGHRA and YSYEKL. Trimming cost V 1 base and J 7 bases, with 7 bases left between them. The CDR3 DNA follows: TGCGCCAGCAGCCAAGTTATCCGCGGGGAGCTGTTTTTT. It encodes CASSQVIRGELFF.

This chain connects TRBV28 to TRBJ2-1, with TRBD2 matching over 10 bases. There are 16 residues in the CDR3. Germline trimming cut 7 bases from V and 7 bases from J; bases unmatched to any gene: 13. Looked up from germline, CDR1 is MDHEN and CDR2 is SYDVKM. The CDR3 DNA follows: TGTGCCAGCAAAACCGCCCCTAGCGGGAGCGGGAATGAGCAGTTCTTC. Amino acid sequence: CASKTAPSGSGNEQFF.

This clone was seen a single time. The chain employs TRBV7-3 and TRBJ2-2, with D uncertain. The CDR3 has 14 residues. Germline assignment: CDR1 SGHTA and CDR2 FQGTGA. The V and J ends lost 5 bases and 2 bases respectively, with 9 bases between them. This chain's CDR3 is CASSNDTNTGELFF. DNA of the CDR3: TGTGCCAGCAGCAACGACACAAACACCGGGGAGCTGTTTTTT.

This clone was seen a handful of times. The rearrangement uses TRBV7-8 and TRBJ2-1; 8 bases match TRBD2. The ends lost 2 bases at V and 3 bases at J; junction bases unmatched: 3. The length of the CDR3 is 15 residues. The germline V gene encodes CDR1 SGHVS and CDR2 FQNEAQ. The CDR3 is CASSLNGRGYNEQFF. The CDR3, as DNA: TGTGCCAGCAGCTTAAACGGGAGGGGCTACAATGAGCAGTTCTTC.

This rearrangement joins TRBV16 to TRBJ1-5, with D maybe TRBD1 (6 bases). The ends were cut back, 1 base at V and 2 bases at J, with 9 bases in the middle. The CDR3 spans 15 residues. Germline assignment: CDR1 KGHSY and CDR2 FQNENV. The CDR3 nucleotides read TGTGCCAGCAGCCAATTGGCAGGGGGCAATCAGCCCCAGCATTTT. Translated: CASSQLAGGNQPQHF.

This clone was detected only once. The genes are TRBV15 and TRBJ1-2; 7 nucleotides line up with TRBD1. The germline V gene encodes CDR1 LNHNV and CDR2 YYDKDF (reference sequence). The trim removed 0 bases at V and 5 bases at J, leaving 6 bases unmatched. This CDR3 has 15 residues. In nucleotides, the CDR3 is TGTGCCACCAGCAGAGATCCCCGGGGACAGTATGGCTACACCTTC. Translated: CATSRDPRGQYGYTF. The entire variable domain, with the rest obtained from reference TRBV15 and TRBJ1-2, is as follows: DAMVIQNPRYQVTQFGKPVTLSCSQTLNHNVMYWYQQKSSQAPKLLFHYYDKDFNNEADTPDNFQSRRPNTSFCFLDIRSPGLGDTAMYLCATSRDPRGQYGYTFGSGTRLTVV.

The chain is built from TRBV5-1 and TRBJ1-4; the match to TRBD1 covers 10 bases. V shed 4 bases, J shed 6 bases, and the junction held 6 bases outside the gene matches. CDR3 size: 15 residues. Germline loops: CDR1 SGHRS, CDR2 YFSETQ. The CDR3 coding sequence is TGCGCCAGCAGCCGTTCCGGGACAGGGGATGAAAAACTGTTTTTT. Translating it yields CASSRSGTGDEKLFF.

J is TRBJ1-5 and V is TRBV4-1; TRBD1 might be the D (5 bases). This CDR3 is 16 amino acids long. The V end lost 1 base, the J end lost 4 bases, and 14 bases lay between the germline ends. CDR1 MGHRA and CDR2 YSYEKL come from the germline V gene. The CDR3 loop reads CASSQGTAGWNQPQHF. Written as DNA, the CDR3 is TGCGCCAGCAGCCAAGGCACCGCAGGGTGGAATCAGCCCCAGCATTTT.

Of note for this clone: The same CDR3 is also encoded by other DNA sequences in this sample. The chain has TRBV28 and TRBJ2-5; no firm D call. Germline V lookup: CDR1 MDHEN, CDR2 SYDVKM. The CDR3 contains 11 residues. V was shortened by 4 bases and J by 5 bases, with 5 bases between the two germline ends. This CDR3 reads CASSSPETQYF. For the CDR3, the DNA is TGTGCCAGCAGTTCCCCGGAGACCCAGTACTTC.

V and J are TRBV7-2 and TRBJ1-4; D not certain. The CDR3 consists of 11 residues. The germline CDR1 and CDR2 sequences are SGHTA and FQGNSA. The V gene lost 3 bases and the J gene lost 11 bases, with 7 bases spanning the gap. The CDR3 DNA sequence: TGTGCCAGCAGCTTTGCCGAGAAACTGTTTTTT. Encoded protein: CASSFAEKLFF.

V usage is TRBV6-1 and J usage is TRBJ2-2; 7 bases line up with TRBD2. The ends lost 4 bases at V and 1 base at J; junction bases unmatched: 6. CDR3 size: 16 residues. Germline V gives CDR1 MNHNS, CDR2 SASEGT. CDR3 loop: CASSAEGGRNTGELFF. As DNA, the CDR3 is TGTGCCAGCAGTGCTGAAGGCGGGAGGAACACCGGGGAGCTGTTTTTT.

In its sample, this clone was seen a few times. V is TRBV15 and J is TRBJ2-5; TRBD2 matches 9 bases. The CDR3 runs 15 residues. With V trimmed by 0 bases and J by 4 bases, 3 bases remained unmatched. Germline-derived CDR1 and CDR2 are LNHNV and YYDKDF (reference sequence). CDR3 residues: CATSREVAGAETQYF. The CDR3 nucleotides are TGTGCCACCAGCAGAGAGGTAGCGGGAGCAGAGACCCAGTACTTC.

The V gene is TRBV6-5, the J gene TRBJ1-1, with 7 bases identical to TRBD1. The ends lost 3 bases at V and 3 bases at J; junction bases unmatched: 1. The CDR3 contains 13 residues. Germline V gene sequence: CDR1 MNHEY, CDR2 SVGAGI. The DNA of the CDR3 is TGTGCCAGCAGTTATCAGGGGGACACTGAAGCTTTCTTT. It yields the protein CASSYQGDTEAFF.

This clone was seen once. V and J are TRBV11-2 and TRBJ1-2, with TRBD1 identical over 8 bases. This CDR3 contains 14 residues. Per germline, CDR1 SGHAT and CDR2 FQNNGV. Trimming at V came to 5 bases and at J to 4 bases, leaving 6 bases not matched to a gene. As DNA, the CDR3 is TGTGCCAGCAGCCCGGGGACAGGAAGCTATGGCTACACCTTC. It codes for CASSPGTGSYGYTF. The full variable domain, with the rest looked up from reference TRBV11-2 and TRBJ1-2, is EAGVAQSPRYKIIEKRQSVAFWCNPISGHATLYWYQQILGQGPKLLIQFQNNGVVDDSQLPKDRFSAERLKGVDSTLKIQPAKLEDSAVYLCASSPGTGSYGYTFGSGTRLTVV.

The chain carries TRBV27 and TRBJ1-2, with a possible D match to TRBD1 (6 bases). Germline V gene sequence: CDR1 MNHEY, CDR2 SMNVEV (reference sequence). The length of the CDR3 is 13 residues. V dropped 6 bases and J dropped 4 bases, with 12 bases sitting between them. The CDR3 region has the DNA TGTGCCAGCAGACGGACAGCACTCTATGGCTACACCTTC. Amino acid sequence: CASRRTALYGYTF.

This sequence joins TRBV7-6 and TRBJ2-7; TRBD2 is a possible D gene (6 bases). V was trimmed by 2 bases and J by 5 bases, leaving 10 bases between them. There are 13 residues in the CDR3. Germline CDR1 reads SGHVS; CDR2 reads FNYEAQ. The chain's CDR3 is CASSLKRAHEQYF. Here the CDR3 DNA reads TGTGCCAGCAGCTTAAAGCGGGCACACGAGCAGTACTTC.